One sample yielded the 19 T cell receptor beta chains listed below, sequenced in a study of T cell responses to AZD1222 COVID-19 vaccine. Assay: immunoSEQ multiplex PCR; the TCRdb copy retains only in-frame clones and omits some. The data hold tens of thousands of clones, with about 87% observed a single time. The specimen comprised peripheral blood, sampled on day 0 of AZD1222 vaccination. Receptors originate from an adult in good health.

The CDR3 bases are TGTGCCAGCAGCCCTCGGACAGGGGGCAATGGCTACACCTTC. Translated: CASSPRTGGNGYTF. The gene calls are TRBV2 and TRBJ1-2; 11 nucleotides match TRBD1. CDR3 length: 14 amino acids. J gave up 6 bases and V 6 bases, and 6 bases lay outside the gene matches. CDR1 and CDR2 from the germline V gene are SNHLY and FYNNEI.

CDR3 coding DNA: TGCAGCGTTCCCGACTCTGTTCAAGAGACCCAGTACTTC. Its translation is CSVPDSVQETQYF. This sequence joins TRBV29-1 and TRBJ2-5, with D unresolved. Trimming shortened V by 5 bases and J by 2 bases, and 12 bases separated the two germline ends. The CDR3 spans 13 residues. From germline, CDR1 is SQVTM and CDR2 ANQGSEA.

The V and J genes are TRBV6-5 and TRBJ1-4, with D perhaps matching TRBD1 (5 bases). Between the trimmed V and J ends, which lost 8 bases and 8 bases, there was a span of 15 bases. The V gene's germline CDR1 is MNHEY and CDR2 SVGAGI. The CDR3 has 13 amino acids. The CDR3 region has the DNA TGTGCCAGCCAGGCAATCTCAGGGGAAAAACTGTTTTTT. Amino acid sequence: CASQAISGEKLFF.

This chain joins TRBV18 and TRBJ2-1; no firm D call. CDR3 length equals 13 residues. V lost 6 bases and J lost 10, with 16 bases in between. From germline, CDR1 is KGHSH and CDR2 LQKENI. The CDR3 DNA follows: TGTGCCAGCTCCCCCACCACGCAGGCGGAGCAGTTCTTC. Amino acids: CASSPTTQAEQFF.

The chain employs TRBV30 and TRBJ1-5; D not resolved. Germline CDR1 and CDR2: GTSNPN and SVGIG (reference sequence). The CDR3 is 14 amino acids. Trimming took off 4 bases at V and 4 bases at J, with 14 bases between the two ends. Here the CDR3 DNA reads TGTGCCTGGAACCCCGGACGGGTAAATCAGCCCCAGCATTTT. Its protein is CAWNPGRVNQPQHF.

This sequence joins TRBV5-1 and TRBJ2-5; 7 bases map to TRBD1. CDR1 and CDR2 from the germline V gene are SGHRS and YFSETQ. The trim removed 2 bases at V and 2 bases at J, leaving 9 bases unmatched. This CDR3 spans 16 amino acids. Written as DNA, the CDR3 is TGCGCCAGCAGCTTAGCCGACAGGGCCCTACAAGAGACCCAGTACTTC. Protein: CASSLADRALQETQYF. Drawing the rest from reference TRBV5-1 and TRBJ2-5, the complete variable domain is KAGVTQTPRYLIKTRGQQVTLSCSPISGHRSVSWYQQTPGQGLQFLFEYFSETQRNKGNFPGRFSGRQFSNSRSEMNVSTLELGDSALYLCASSLADRALQETQYFGPGTRLLVL.

The CDR3 nucleotides read TGTGCCAGCAGTGCTCGGGGACAGTCTAACTATGGCTACACCTTC. Its protein product is CASSARGQSNYGYTF. This rearrangement joins TRBV6-2 or TRBV6-3 to TRBJ1-2; 7 nucleotides align to TRBD1. The CDR3 length is 15 residues. Germline V lookup: CDR1 MNHEY, CDR2 SVGEGT. After removal of 5 bases from V and 0 bases from J, the junction contained 6 bases not matched to a gene.

The V call is TRBV19, the J call TRBJ2-7; D perhaps matches TRBD1 (6 bases). Per the germline V gene, CDR1 is LNHDA and CDR2 is SQIVND (reference sequence). With 4 bases removed from V and 10 bases from J, the gap between germline ends came to 20 bases. This CDR3 has 14 residues. CDR3 loop: CASSTTPAGGTQYF. The CDR3 coding sequence is TGTGCCAGTAGTACGACACCCGCAGGTGGGACACAGTACTTC.

J is TRBJ1-1 and V is TRBV6-5; D gene ambiguous. This CDR3 region has 15 residues. CDR1 and CDR2 (germline): MNHEY, SVGAGI. V was clipped by 0 bases and J by 0 bases, with 8 bases between them. CDR3 bases: TGTGCCAGCAGTTACTCGATCAGCCTGAACACTGAAGCTTTCTTT. Amino acid sequence: CASSYSISLNTEAFF.

The gene calls are TRBV3-1 (or the pseudogene TRBV3-2) and TRBJ1-1; D unclear. Germline assignment: CDR1 LGHDT and CDR2 YNNKEL (reference sequence). This CDR3 contains 14 residues. Trimming pared 3 bases from V and 6 bases from J, leaving 14 bases between. CDR3 region: CASSHDSAIPEAFF. CDR3 coding DNA: TGTGCCAGCAGCCACGACTCGGCGATACCTGAAGCTTTCTTT.

The gene calls are TRBV7-8 and TRBJ1-6; D remains ambiguous. Germline-derived CDR1 and CDR2 are SGHVS and FQNEAQ. The CDR3 is 16 residues long. V was pared by 2 bases and J by 8 bases, with 16 bases between. Here the CDR3 reads CASSLRLHGGDSPLHF. CDR3 nucleotides: TGTGCCAGCAGCTTACGGCTCCATGGAGGTGATTCACCCCTCCACTTT. Complete variable domain (other parts from reference TRBV7-8 and TRBJ1-6): GAGVSQSPRYKVAKRGQDVALRCDPISGHVSLFWYQQALGQGPEFLTYFQNEAQLDKSGLPSDRFFAERPEGSVSTLKIQRTQQEDSAVYLCASSLRLHGGDSPLHFGNGTRLTVT.

This clone was detected only once. The J gene is TRBJ1-1, the V gene TRBV14; D remains ambiguous. Between the trimmed V and J ends, which lost 2 bases and 0 bases, there was a span of 4 bases. Germline CDR1 reads SGHDN; CDR2 reads FVKESK. This CDR3 contains 13 residues. The chain's CDR3 is CASSQQVNTEAFF. CDR3 coding DNA: TGTGCCAGCAGCCAACAGGTGAACACTGAAGCTTTCTTT.

The rearrangement joins TRBV4-1 to TRBJ2-2; 7 nucleotides agree with TRBD2. The germline V gene has CDR1 MGHRA and CDR2 YSYEKL. V lost 1 base and J lost 4; bases outside the gene matches: 9. This CDR3 is built from 17 residues. The chain's CDR3 is CASSQVFAGVPTGELFF. The CDR3 DNA reads as TGCGCCAGCAGCCAAGTTTTTGCGGGAGTACCCACCGGGGAGCTGTTTTTT.

The V gene is TRBV6-5, the J gene TRBJ1-1; tentative D call: TRBD1 (5 bases). This CDR3 comprises 13 residues. The V and J ends lost 4 bases and 1 base respectively, with 7 bases between them. CDR1 is MNHEY and CDR2 is SVGAGI in the germline V gene. As DNA, the CDR3 is TGTGCCAGCAGTTTGGACACGAACACTGAAGCTTTCTTT. This encodes CASSLDTNTEAFF.

Regarding this clone: Its ends do not fully match the called genes, so a read error is possible. The V gene is TRBV6-5, the J gene TRBJ1-1; D remains ambiguous. This CDR3 contains 11 residues. Germline-derived CDR1 and CDR2 are MNHEY and SVGAGI. This CDR3 reads CAAGRNTEAFF. CDR3 coding DNA: TGCGCCGCGGGTCGGAACACTGAAGCTTTCTTT.

The sample holds a few counts of this clone. The rearrangement joins TRBV29-1 to TRBJ1-2; the D is unclear. Trimming cost V 7 bases and J 0 bases, with 12 bases left between them. CDR1 is SQVTM and CDR2 is ANQGSEA in the germline V gene. The CDR3 loop spans 13 amino acids. CDR3 bases: TGCAGCGGACTGACCGATTCTAACTATGGCTACACCTTC. It is translated as CSGLTDSNYGYTF.

The J gene is TRBJ2-1, the V gene TRBV7-9; 7 bases match TRBD2. The germline V gene has CDR1 SEHNR and CDR2 FQNEAQ (reference sequence). V lost 5 bases to trimming and J lost 3 bases; unmatched junction nucleotides: 13. There are 17 residues in the CDR3. The CDR3: CASSDRRSGENYNEQFF. The CDR3 region has the DNA TGTGCCAGCAGCGACCGGAGGAGCGGGGAAAACTACAATGAGCAGTTCTTC.

In DNA form, the CDR3 reads TGTGCCAGCAGTTACTCTTGGAACTTGAACACTGAAGCTTTCTTT. Translating gives CASSYSWNLNTEAFF. The V call is TRBV6-5, the J call TRBJ1-1; no clear D gene. Trimming stripped 0 bases from V and 0 bases from J, with 8 bases between. The CDR3 consists of 15 residues. From germline, CDR1 is MNHEY and CDR2 SVGAGI.

The chain combines TRBV12-3 or TRBV12-4 with TRBJ1-1; TRBD1 might be the D (6 bases). The CDR3 runs 13 residues. Trimming left V 5 bases short and J 0 bases short, with 7 bases between. The CDR3 DNA follows: TGTGCCAGCAGTAGGGGGATGAACACTGAAGCTTTCTTT. It yields the protein CASSRGMNTEAFF.